This T cell receptor (beta chain) was recovered during a study of T-cell memory formation after mild COVID-19. TCR alpha and TCR beta cDNA libraries carrying sample barcodes and UMIs were produced by 5'RACE using constant-segment primers. Each CDR3 protein is one row after TCRdb ran MiXCR on the 5' RACE reads. The data show roughly 370,000 distinct CDR3 sequences, roughly 15% seen once. Study outcomes and limitations: Second-wave clones with a day 37 peak had unconfirmed SARS-CoV-2 specificity. Clones contracting across day 15 to 85 had a balanced CD4/CD8 profile; later expanding clones leaned CD4+. Some SARS-CoV-2-responding clones were already detected in memory before infection.

This clonotype appeared many times. What it binds is unknown. V was cut by 0 bases and J by 3 bases, with 9 bases left in between. The CDR3 totals 14 residues. CDR1 is SGHRS, CDR2 YFSETQ, per germline. The TCR originated in a man aged 18 to 29 who had mild COVID-19 (a few samples of this study predate the infection). Cell type and time point are not known. V is TRBV5-1 and J is TRBJ1-2, with D hard to call. Sequencing was performed on PBMCs or a T cell subset sorted from them (not recorded which). The CDR3 is CASSLERGYYGYTF. The CDR3 bases are TGCGCCAGCAGCTTGGAGCGCGGCTACTATGGCTACACCTTC.